The sequence of this T cell receptor (beta chain) was determined in a study of blood T cell repertoires in COVID-19. Assay used: immunoSEQ multiplex PCR; TCRdb lists only in-frame clones, some missing. Seen here are some 220,000 clones, more than 70% observed once, and the top ten hold roughly 13%. The CDR3 contains 15 residues. Germline trimming cut 3 bases from V and 3 bases from J; bases unmatched to any gene: 6. Germline V gives CDR1 LGHDT, CDR2 YNNKEL (reference sequence). This TCR was sampled from a human donor in a cohort sampled during active COVID-19. This chain connects TRBV3-1 (or the pseudogene TRBV3-2) to TRBJ2-7; 9 nucleotides match TRBD2. Sequenced: peripheral blood. CDR3 in amino acids: CASSHPSGRFYEQYF. CDR3 nucleotides: TGTGCCAGCAGCCACCCCAGCGGGAGGTTCTACGAGCAGTACTTC.